This T cell receptor (beta chain) was found in a study of cytomegalovirus exposure and HLA in healthy donors. General observations from the study: Usually a TCR sequence was rare, but some public TCRs were found in many donors.

The PCR had 60 Vbeta and 13 Jbeta primers. Profiling relied on immunoSEQ multiplex PCR, and the TCRdb table lists in-frame clones only, not all of them. The data contain 90,000 to 100,000 clones, around 68% of them singletons. As concerns this clone: The antigen is not known.

This TCR derives from a female donor in good health and CMV-seronegative. The sequenced material came from PBMCs.

The CDR3 sequence: CASSTPGGGELFF. The CDR3 DNA reads TGTGCCAGCTCAACGCCGGGGGGTGGGGAGCTGTTTTTT. The rearrangement uses TRBV7-6 and TRBJ2-2, with 7 bases aligning to TRBD2. Germline CDR1 and CDR2: SGHVS and FNYEAQ. The CDR3 length is 13 residues. V lost 8 bases and J lost 8; bases outside the gene matches: 8.